One sample yielded the 10 T cell receptor beta chains listed below, sequenced in a study of blood T cell repertoires in COVID-19. Method: immunoSEQ multiplex PCR; TCRdb's copy keeps in-frame clones and lacks some. Here the sample spans tens of thousands of clones, roughly 87% being singletons. Sequencing was performed on peripheral blood. Source of these receptors: a human donor in a cohort sampled during active COVID-19.

This chain joins TRBV5-4 and TRBJ1-1, with D uncertain. CDR1 SGHNT and CDR2 YYREEE come from the germline V gene (reference sequence). This CDR3 contains 13 residues. Trimming took 2 bases from V and 1 from J, leaving 6 bases between them. This chain's CDR3 is CASSFGANTEAFF. DNA for the CDR3: TGTGCCAGCAGCTTCGGAGCGAACACTGAAGCTTTCTTT.

The chain joins TRBV20-1 to TRBJ1-1; D is uncertain. Trimming left V 6 bases short and J 5 bases short, with 10 bases between. There are 11 residues in the CDR3. CDR1 and CDR2 from the germline V gene are DFQATT and SNEGSKA (reference sequence). CDR3: CSASAATEAFF. In DNA, the CDR3 is TGCAGTGCCTCAGCGGCTACTGAAGCTTTCTTT.

The sample holds one count of this clone. The chain employs TRBV19 and TRBJ2-7, with D possibly being TRBD1 (5 bases). CDR1 is LNHDA, CDR2 SQIVND, per germline (reference sequence). This CDR3 has 11 amino acids. With 5 bases removed from V and 5 bases from J, the gap between germline ends came to 7 bases. The CDR3 sequence is CASSQGNEQYF. In DNA form, the CDR3 reads TGTGCCAGTAGTCAGGGCAACGAGCAGTACTTC.

This clone is a singleton in its sample. V and J are TRBV5-4 and TRBJ1-1; no clear D gene. The length of the CDR3 is 13 residues. V was cut by 6 bases and J by 1 base, with 10 bases left in between. Germline V gene data show CDR1 as SGHNT and CDR2 as YYREEE (reference sequence). CDR3 nucleotide sequence: TGTGCCAGCAAGAGGGCAAGGAACACTGAAGCTTTCTTT. This codes for CASKRARNTEAFF.

This chain's CDR3 is CASSLGTGLGGYTF. CDR3 in DNA: TGTGCCAGCAGTCTTGGGACAGGGCTGGGTGGCTACACCTTC. The chain is built from TRBV28 and TRBJ1-2, with TRBD1 matching over 9 bases. The V gene end was trimmed by 5 bases and the J gene end by 7 bases; junction bases not matched to a gene: 8. The length of the CDR3 is 14 residues. CDR1 and CDR2 from the germline V gene are MDHEN and SYDVKM.

In this sample, this clone turned up once. This chain connects TRBV7-2 to TRBJ2-2; 7 nucleotides line up with TRBD1. Germline loops: CDR1 SGHTA, CDR2 FQGNSA. The CDR3 contains 15 residues. After removal of 2 bases from V and 5 bases from J, the junction contained 5 bases not matched to a gene. The CDR3 region is CASSLKPGGTGELFF. The CDR3 nucleotides are TGTGCCAGCAGCTTAAAACCAGGGGGTACCGGGGAGCTGTTTTTT.

V gene TRBV30 combines with J gene TRBJ1-2, with TRBD1 matching over 8 bases. Germline values: CDR1 GTSNPN, CDR2 SVGIG (reference sequence). There are 14 residues in the CDR3. V dropped 1 base and J dropped 8; count of bases not matched to a gene: 9. CDR3 protein: CAWSAGGAVGGYTF. The CDR3 DNA is TGTGCCTGGAGTGCAGGGGGCGCGGTGGGAGGCTACACCTTC.

The V and J genes are TRBV7-9 and TRBJ2-7; 9 bases map to TRBD1. This CDR3 has 17 residues. Germline V gives CDR1 SEHNR, CDR2 FQNEAQ (reference sequence). Unmatched junction bases numbered 10, after V lost 4 bases and J lost 0 bases. CDR3 amino acids: CASSSQLRDRASYEQYF. CDR3 nucleotides: TGTGCCAGCAGCTCGCAACTCCGGGACAGGGCCTCCTACGAGCAGTACTTC.

CDR3 DNA: TGTGCCAGCAGCCCAGGGTGGAATTCACCCCTCCACTTT. It translates to CASSPGWNSPLHF. This sequence joins TRBV7-8 and TRBJ1-6, with D perhaps matching TRBD1 (5 bases). Trimming took 5 bases from V and 7 from J, leaving 9 bases between them. This CDR3 contains 13 residues. Germline V lookup: CDR1 SGHVS, CDR2 FQNEAQ.

The J gene is TRBJ1-1, the V gene TRBV7-2; D remains unclear. Germline assignment: CDR1 SGHTA and CDR2 FQGNSA. The CDR3 spans 12 residues. The V end lost 1 base, the J end lost 8 bases, and 8 bases lay between the germline ends. CDR3 in amino acids: CASSLVRVEAFF. For the CDR3, the DNA is TGTGCCAGCAGCTTAGTTCGGGTCGAAGCTTTCTTT. The variable domain in full, with the rest retrieved from reference TRBV7-2 and TRBJ1-1, is GAGVSQSPSNKVTEKGKDVELRCDPISGHTALYWYRQSLGQGLEFLIYFQGNSAPDKSGLPSDRFSAERTGGSVSTLTIQRTQQEDSAVYLCASSLVRVEAFFGQGTRLTVV.